Following are 32 T cell receptor beta chains from one sample sequenced in a study of blood T cell repertoires in COVID-19. Produced via immunoSEQ multiplex PCR; TCRdb's table is partial and in-frame only. The sample holds 300,000 to 400,000 clones, 70% to 90% seen once. Sequencing was done on a sample of peripheral blood. The origin of the receptors is a woman aged 55-75 years with COVID-19, enrolled during active disease.

The CDR3 DNA reads as TGTGCCAGCTCACCACCAAGCAGGGATGCCTACAATGAGCAGTTCTTC. It codes for CASSPPSRDAYNEQFF. The chain links TRBV18 to TRBJ2-1, with TRBD1 as a possible D gene (5 bases). Per germline, CDR1 KGHSH and CDR2 LQKENI. CDR3 length equals 16 residues. Trimming took off 0 bases at V and 2 bases at J, with 11 bases between the two ends. The full variable domain, rest sourced from reference TRBV18 and TRBJ2-1, is NAGVMQNPRHLVRRRGQEARLRCSPMKGHSHVYWYRQLPEEGLKFMVYLQKENIIDESGMPKERFSAEFPKEGPSILRIQQVVRGDSAAYFCASSPPSRDAYNEQFFGPGTRLTVL.

This clone was detected many times. This chain uses TRBV5-1 with TRBJ2-5, with 11 bases matching TRBD1. The CDR3 totals 16 residues. The V gene end was trimmed by 4 bases and the J gene end by 0 bases; junction bases not matched to a gene: 5. In germline, CDR1 is SGHRS, CDR2 YFSETQ. CDR3 coding DNA: TGCGCCAGCAGCGCCGGGACAGGGGGTTACCAAGAGACCCAGTACTTC. This sequence encodes CASSAGTGGYQETQYF.

The chain combines TRBV5-5 with TRBJ1-1; D may be TRBD1 (5 bases). The CDR3 covers 14 residues. Trimming pared 1 base from V and 0 bases from J, leaving 7 bases between. Germline-derived CDR1 and CDR2 are SGHKS and YYEKEE (reference sequence). CDR3 residues: CASSLNRMNTEAFF. The CDR3 DNA is TGTGCCAGCAGCTTGAACAGGATGAACACTGAAGCTTTCTTT.

This sequence joins TRBV5-1 and TRBJ1-4, with 11 bases identical to TRBD1. V trimming: 4 bases; J trimming: 0 bases; junction bases outside the gene matches: 8. Germline CDR1 SGHRS, CDR2 YFSETQ. The CDR3 extends over 18 amino acids. The CDR3 is CASSLGTGGPTTNEKLFF. CDR3 in DNA: TGCGCCAGCAGCCTGGGGACAGGGGGGCCTACAACTAATGAAAAACTGTTTTTT.

This chain uses TRBV5-6 with TRBJ2-2, with TRBD1 as a possible D gene (6 bases). The length of the CDR3 is 16 residues. Germline assignment: CDR1 SGHDT and CDR2 YYEEEE. V was trimmed by 0 bases and J by 4 bases, leaving 13 bases between them. The CDR3 bases are TGTGCCAGCAGCTTGGACAGGAAGGGGGTCACCGGGGAGCTGTTTTTT. Translated: CASSLDRKGVTGELFF.

This clone has just one count. The chain combines TRBV25-1 with TRBJ1-2, with D perhaps TRBD1 (5 bases). Looked up from germline, CDR1 is MGHDK and CDR2 is SYGVNS. The CDR3 totals 13 residues. V dropped 4 bases and J dropped 5 bases, with 11 bases sitting between them. The CDR3 is CASSVPGLYGYTF. The CDR3 DNA reads as TGTGCCAGCAGTGTCCCAGGGCTTTATGGCTACACCTTC.

This chain links TRBV2 with TRBJ2-7; a possible D gene is TRBD2 (6 bases). This CDR3 has 12 residues. Germline CDR1 and CDR2: SNHLY and FYNNEI. Between the trimmed V and J ends, which lost 8 bases and 5 bases, there was a span of 13 bases. The CDR3 protein is CASQRVNNEQYF. The CDR3 nucleotides are TGTGCCAGCCAGCGGGTAAACAACGAGCAGTACTTC.

The V and J genes are TRBV5-1 and TRBJ1-4; D remains ambiguous. The CDR3 extends over 14 amino acids. Trimming pared 5 bases from V and 0 bases from J, leaving 8 bases between. Germline V gene data show CDR1 as SGHRS and CDR2 as YFSETQ. The CDR3 sequence: CASRSTATNEKLFF. DNA for the CDR3: TGCGCCAGCAGGAGTACCGCAACTAATGAAAAACTGTTTTTT.

This chain uses TRBV5-4 with TRBJ1-1; D gene unclear. Germline V gene data show CDR1 as SGHNT and CDR2 as YYREEE (reference sequence). V was shortened by 5 bases and J by 2 bases, with 13 bases between the two germline ends. The CDR3 has 14 amino acids. The DNA for the CDR3 is TGTGCCAGCAGGAGTACATCGGGAAACACTGAAGCTTTCTTT. As protein: CASRSTSGNTEAFF. Full variable domain (rest looked up from reference TRBV5-4 and TRBJ1-1): ETGVTQSPTHLIKTRGQQVTLRCSSQSGHNTVSWYQQALGQGPQFIFQYYREEENGRGNFPPRFSGLQFPNYSSELNVNALELDDSALYLCASRSTSGNTEAFFGQGTRLTVV.

This clone was counted between two and nine times. This sequence joins TRBV5-4 and TRBJ2-7; D is perhaps TRBD1 (5 bases). Germline V gene sequence: CDR1 SGHNT, CDR2 YYREEE (reference sequence). The CDR3 spans 15 residues. The V end lost 0 bases, the J end lost 1 base, and 11 bases lay between the germline ends. CDR3 protein: CASSLGRGQSYEQYF. The CDR3 DNA follows: TGTGCCAGCAGCTTGGGAAGGGGTCAATCCTACGAGCAGTACTTC.

J is TRBJ2-3 and V is TRBV7-3; 8 nucleotides align to TRBD1. The CDR3 runs 15 residues. V was clipped by 5 bases and J by 2 bases; unmatched bases: 6. Germline V gives CDR1 SGHTA, CDR2 FQGTGA. The CDR3 reads CASSGRTGYTDTQYF. The CDR3, as DNA: TGTGCCAGCAGCGGAAGGACAGGGTACACAGATACGCAGTATTTT.

V is TRBV27 and J is TRBJ2-1; D uncertain. This CDR3 spans 14 amino acids. CDR1 and CDR2 from the germline V gene are MNHEY and SMNVEV (reference sequence). Trimming pared 3 bases from V and 5 bases from J, leaving 11 bases between. CDR3 nucleotide sequence: TGTGCCAGCAGTTTTCTACTAACCAACAATGAGCAGTTCTTC. This translates into CASSFLLTNNEQFF.

The V gene is TRBV30, the J gene TRBJ1-4, with D possibly matching TRBD1 (6 bases). V was trimmed by 7 bases and J by 4 bases, leaving 13 bases between them. The CDR3 length is 13 residues. In germline, CDR1 is GTSNPN, CDR2 SVGIG (reference sequence). The CDR3 reads CAFGTPDNEKLFF. In nucleotides, the CDR3 is TGTGCCTTTGGGACACCAGATAATGAAAAACTGTTTTTT.

The V call is TRBV5-4, the J call TRBJ2-7, with TRBD2 matching 8 bases. This CDR3 has 15 residues. Germline trimming cut 3 bases from V and 0 bases from J; bases unmatched to any gene: 5. In germline, CDR1 is SGHNT, CDR2 YYREEE (reference sequence). This CDR3 reads CASSSGGVDSYEQYF. Here the CDR3 DNA reads TGTGCCAGCAGCTCCGGGGGGGTGGACTCCTACGAGCAGTACTTC.

The V gene is TRBV6-5, the J gene TRBJ1-2; D may be TRBD1 (5 bases). Trimming pared 1 base from V and 8 bases from J, leaving 17 bases between. The CDR3 is 15 residues long. Germline lookup yields CDR1 MNHEY and CDR2 SVGAGI. CDR3 sequence (DNA): TGTGCCAGCAGTTACTTGGCGGGGGGGAAAAACGGCTACACCTTC. This encodes CASSYLAGGKNGYTF.

This clone was seen a single time. This chain connects TRBV10-3 to TRBJ1-1; TRBD1 matches 7 bases. Trimming took 11 bases from V and 4 from J; bases not matched to a gene: 7. CDR1 and CDR2 (germline): ENHRY, SYGVKD. This CDR3 region has 12 residues. CDR3 DNA: TGTGCCTCAACGACAGGGAGCACTGAAGCTTTCTTT. It encodes CASTTGSTEAFF.

The chain is built from TRBV5-4 and TRBJ2-5; a possible D gene is TRBD1 (6 bases). The V end was cut by 1 base, the J end by 4 bases, with 14 bases between. Per germline, CDR1 SGHNT and CDR2 YYREEE (reference sequence). This CDR3 has 15 amino acids. The CDR3 loop reads CASSLNSWGRETQYF. The CDR3 DNA reads as TGTGCCAGCAGCTTGAATTCTTGGGGGCGAGAGACCCAGTACTTC.

The chain carries TRBV9 and TRBJ2-2, with 7 bases fitting TRBD1. This CDR3 has 16 residues. Trimming took 4 bases from V and 4 from J; bases not matched to a gene: 10. Germline V gives CDR1 SGDLS, CDR2 YYNGEE. CDR3 in DNA: TGTGCCAGCAGCCCGCCACCACAGGGGAGCACCGGGGAGCTGTTTTTT. This encodes CASSPPPQGSTGELFF.

Turning to this clone: The same CDR3 also results from other DNA sequences found in this sample. This rearrangement joins TRBV19 to TRBJ1-2, with 9 bases lining up with TRBD1. CDR1 LNHDA and CDR2 SQIVND come from the germline V gene (reference sequence). V lost 2 bases to trimming and J lost 4 bases; unmatched junction nucleotides: 2. This CDR3 region has 14 residues. The CDR3 DNA follows: TGTGCCAGTAGTATACTGGGACAGGGCTATGGCTACACCTTC. Its translation is CASSILGQGYGYTF.

The V gene is TRBV5-4, the J gene TRBJ1-2; weak D call: TRBD1 (5 bases). This CDR3 is 14 amino acids long. The germline CDR1 and CDR2 sequences are SGHNT and YYREEE (reference sequence). Trimming stripped 0 bases from V and 1 base from J, with 7 bases between. The CDR3 loop is CASSLGQYNYGYTF. CDR3 nucleotide sequence: TGTGCCAGCAGCTTGGGACAGTATAACTATGGCTACACCTTC.

V usage is TRBV18 and J usage is TRBJ2-4; TRBD2 matches 8 bases. The germline gives CDR1 KGHSH, CDR2 LQKENI. The CDR3 has 15 residues. With 5 bases clipped from V and 6 bases from J, the junction kept 9 bases outside the gene matches. This CDR3 is CASSSYGGAVNIQYF. CDR3 nucleotides: TGTGCCAGCTCATCCTACGGGGGGGCGGTAAACATTCAGTACTTC.

A word on this clone: Other nucleotide sequences in the sample specify the same CDR3. V usage is TRBV7-8 and J usage is TRBJ2-3; D uncertain. Trimming took off 5 bases at V and 3 bases at J, with 9 bases between the two ends. CDR3 size: 13 residues. The germline gives CDR1 SGHVS, CDR2 FQNEAQ. CDR3 sequence (DNA): TGTGCCAGCAGCACGGGTGGTACAGATACGCAGTATTTT. As protein: CASSTGGTDTQYF.

V gene TRBV11-2 combines with J gene TRBJ1-2; D is unclear. Trimming stripped 2 bases from V and 3 bases from J, with 19 bases between. The CDR3 runs to 17 residues. Germline V lookup: CDR1 SGHAT, CDR2 FQNNGV. The CDR3 here is CASSLPSQDPPYYGYTF. In DNA, the CDR3 is TGTGCCAGCAGCTTACCGTCCCAGGATCCTCCTTACTATGGCTACACCTTC.

This clone was seen only a few times. The rearrangement joins TRBV12-3 or TRBV12-4 to TRBJ1-2; no clear D gene. The germline V and J ends were trimmed by 8 bases and 1 base, with 11 bases remaining between them. The length of the CDR3 is 13 residues. The CDR3 nucleotides are TGTGCCAGCGTCCACGGTTTTAACTATGGCTACACCTTC. Translated, it gives CASVHGFNYGYTF.

The V call is TRBV28, the J call TRBJ1-5; D is ambiguous. Germline V gives CDR1 MDHEN, CDR2 SYDVKM. CDR3 size: 17 residues. With 5 bases removed from V and 4 bases from J, the gap between germline ends came to 21 bases. The CDR3, as DNA: TGTGCCAGCAGTCCCCCCGGAGGAGGAGCAGGAAATCAGCCCCAGCATTTT. It translates to CASSPPGGGAGNQPQHF.

The chain is built from TRBV28 and TRBJ1-6; TRBD1 aligns across 8 bases. Germline values: CDR1 MDHEN, CDR2 SYDVKM. V lost 2 bases to trimming and J lost 10 bases; unmatched junction nucleotides: 19. This CDR3 is 19 amino acids long. CDR3 in amino acids: CASSLLAMGRGRPLSPLHF. CDR3 in DNA: TGTGCCAGCAGTTTACTCGCTATGGGCAGGGGGCGTCCACTATCACCCCTCCACTTT.

The J gene is TRBJ1-3, the V gene TRBV19; D is unclear. CDR3 length: 16 amino acids. The V and J ends lost 3 bases and 0 bases respectively, with 12 bases between them. Looked up from germline, CDR1 is LNHDA and CDR2 is SQIVND (reference sequence). In DNA form, the CDR3 reads TGTGCCAGTAGTATTAGAAGGAGCACCTCTGGAAACACCATATATTTT. Its protein is CASSIRRSTSGNTIYF.

A few counts support this clone. V gene TRBV10-3 combines with J gene TRBJ1-1, with D perhaps matching TRBD1 (6 bases). CDR3 length: 15 amino acids. Germline CDR1 reads ENHRY; CDR2 reads SYGVKD. Deletions cut 7 bases from V and 1 base from J, with 16 bases between. DNA of the CDR3: TGTGCCATCATCCCGCAGGGAGGGGGGAACACTGAAGCTTTCTTT. Translation: CAIIPQGGGNTEAFF.

The gene calls are TRBV10-2 and TRBJ1-1; D not certain. Between the trimmed V and J ends, which lost 1 base and 1 base, there was a span of 4 bases. Germline CDR1 WSHSY, CDR2 SAAADI. The length of the CDR3 is 13 residues. In nucleotides, the CDR3 is TGCGCCAGCAGTGAGTGGAGGAACACTGAAGCTTTCTTT. Encoded protein: CASSEWRNTEAFF.

This clone was seen a few times. The rearrangement links TRBV2 to TRBJ1-2, with 10 bases aligning to TRBD1. Trimming at V came to 4 bases and at J to 3 bases, leaving 5 bases not matched to a gene. Germline loops: CDR1 SNHLY, CDR2 FYNNEI. The CDR3 spans 15 residues. The CDR3 region is CASSGPTGGYYGYTF. For the CDR3, the DNA is TGTGCCAGCAGTGGTCCGACAGGGGGCTACTATGGCTACACCTTC.

The chain links TRBV27 to TRBJ1-5; 9 bases line up with TRBD1. V trimming: 11 bases; J trimming: 7 bases; junction bases outside the gene matches: 18. CDR1 is MNHEY and CDR2 is SMNVEV in the germline V gene (reference sequence). This CDR3 is 16 amino acids long. CDR3 loop: CALQGGQGSFGQPQHF. CDR3 nucleotide sequence: TGTGCCCTTCAAGGGGGACAGGGCAGTTTCGGGCAGCCCCAGCATTTT.

DNA of the CDR3: TGTGCCACCAGCACAGGACAGGGAATTTCGGAGACCCAGTACTTC. Its translation is CATSTGQGISETQYF. The chain uses TRBV15 and TRBJ2-5, with TRBD1 identical over 8 bases. This CDR3 spans 15 amino acids. Germline V gene lookup returns CDR1 LNHNV and CDR2 YYDKDF (reference sequence). V was clipped by 4 bases and J by 5 bases; unmatched bases: 9.